The TCR beta chain described here comes from a study of T cells in women clearing cervical HPV infection. General study results and limits: Richness differences could reflect unmeasured T-cell content per sample.

All donors had a single incident cervical HPV16 infection, not prevalent. Germline V gene sequence: CDR1 LNHDA, CDR2 SQIVND (reference sequence). The CDR3 consists of 15 residues. V was pared by 2 bases and J by 7 bases, with 15 bases between. This clone is called medium-sized based on its frequency. Its cognate antigen is unknown. Read coverage stops 3 residues before the CDR3 terminus; the germline J gene supplies the remainder. Genomic DNA, averaging around 1,200 ng per sample, yielded TCR beta CDR3 via immunoSEQ. The protocol was immunoSEQ multiplex PCR, while the TCRdb copy is restricted to in-frame clones and leaves out a portion. In all, the sample yields roughly 20,000 clones.

Sequencing was performed on blood buffy coat. The genes are TRBV19 and TRBJ1-5, with no clear D. This clonotype originated in a woman aged 18 to 69 with a cervical HPV16 infection that either progressed to CIN3+ or cleared (not recorded which). The part of the CDR3 DNA that was read is TGTGCCAGTAGTATATCGGCAGGTATGAGGCAGCCC. It is translated as CASSISAGMRQP. The CDR3 in full is CASSISAGMRQPQHF.